The rows below give T cell receptor beta chains drawn from one sample of a study of cytomegalovirus exposure and HLA in healthy donors. Sequencing used immunoSEQ multiplex PCR; TCRdb keeps in-frame clones, though not all of them. The sample lists about 140,000 clones, 80% to 90% occurring once. Source material: PBMCs. These receptors came from a man between 18 and 35 years old in good health and CMV-seropositive. Each CDR3 is given without its conserved first and last residue. D genes are given only for firm matches.

.,TRBV10-3,AISEGGYEQY
TRBD1,TRBV5-1,ASSLRQGGRTEAF
.,TRBV18,ASSPGQATNEKLF
TRBD1,TRBV7-2,ASSSGQGHTEAF
.,TRBV7-9,ASSLSGDTEAF
.,TRBV10-1,AILALRADEQF
TRBD1,TRBV29-1,SAEGQGSNEQY
TRBD1,TRBV6-1,ASTVQGDTEAF
.,TRBV5-6,ASSLGWRGVNTEAF
.,TRBV20-1,SADGVGEQF
.,TRBV7-9,ASSLAGSEALH
.,TRBV10-3,AISPGQGGSYEQY
.,TRBV11-2,ASRTPRTWEENTEAF
.,TRBV1,TSSQFSGGQETQY
TRBD1,TRBV18,ASSPPGGQGAFEQY
.,TRBV9,ASSTLGTEQY
.,TRBV6-1,ASSGYSRVKAEAF
.,TRBV13,ASSLVGGEGGEKLF
.,TRBV7-9,ASSHSGLGPYNEQF
.,TRBV5-1,ASSLGSGAAEAF
TRBD1,TRBV18,ASSPNPGQGVTDTQY
.,TRBV19,ASSMRGPPATNEKLF
.,TRBV7-2,ASSWSGLSYNEQF
.,TRBV6-1,ASQSGGGYEQY
TRBD2,TRBV4-1,ASSQGSSGGGKNIQY
TRBD1,TRBV2,ASREDRGDEQY
TRBD1,TRBV6-1,ASRLDRGSYEQY
.,TRBV7-9,ASSPRPGMSDEQF
.,TRBV6-1,ASSGGRGGNQPQH
TRBD2,TRBV4-1,ASSQGSGSSETQY
TRBD1,TRBV23-1,ASSLGTGGYT
.,TRBV25-1,ASSVEYGYGYT
.,TRBV7-9,ASSLSVQGEKLF
TRBD2,TRBV5-1,ASSSGTSGYEQY
.,TRBV14,ASSQWRSTGELF
TRBD1,TRBV6-5,ASSGQALTGELF
.,TRBV14,ASSQDELFYNSPLH
.,TRBV6-5,ASSYGIRGQPQH
.,TRBV4-1,ASSSRGDHTEAF
TRBD1,TRBV4-1,ASSHPGQGLIGGAYEQY
.,TRBV19,ASRAGYGEQF
TRBD2,TRBV7-6,ASSRTSYNEQF
TRBD1,TRBV28,ASSLPVGTANQPQH
TRBD1,TRBV19,ASSTPRDRGTDTQY
.,TRBV5-6,ASSRTGRSTDTQY
TRBD2,TRBV30,AWSRSGGDYEQY
TRBD2,TRBV7-2,ASSFASGFQGEQF
.,TRBV9,ASSPLTGTHPGYT
.,TRBV7-9,ASSPLGLTGYT
TRBD2,TRBV6-5,ASSPGTSGGNEQF
TRBD2,TRBV27,ASSTVAGDNEQF
.,TRBV12-5,ASGLSFQQPQH
.,TRBV5-1,ASSLDTRSGANVLT
TRBD2,TRBV4-2,ASSQVIAGGQNEQY
.,TRBV13,ASSLRTSSYEQY
.,TRBV6-5,ASSYTFANTGELF
.,TRBV4-1,ASSQPSGGLSYNEQF
TRBD1,TRBV19,ASRTGTGSSYGYT
.,TRBV5-1,ASSFQGQDTEAF
.,TRBV11-2,ASSLTVNTEAF